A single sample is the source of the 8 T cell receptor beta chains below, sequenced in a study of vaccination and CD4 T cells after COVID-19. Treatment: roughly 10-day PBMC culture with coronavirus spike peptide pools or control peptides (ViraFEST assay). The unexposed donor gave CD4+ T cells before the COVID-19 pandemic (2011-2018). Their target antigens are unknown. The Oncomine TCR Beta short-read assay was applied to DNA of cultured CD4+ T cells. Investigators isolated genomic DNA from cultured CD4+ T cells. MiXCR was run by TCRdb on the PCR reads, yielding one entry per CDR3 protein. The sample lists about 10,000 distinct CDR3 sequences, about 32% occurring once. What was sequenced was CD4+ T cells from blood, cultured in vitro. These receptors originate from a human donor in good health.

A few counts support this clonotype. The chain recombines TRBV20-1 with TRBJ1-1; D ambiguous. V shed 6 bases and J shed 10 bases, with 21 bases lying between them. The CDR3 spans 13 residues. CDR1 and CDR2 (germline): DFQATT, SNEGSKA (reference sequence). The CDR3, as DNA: TGCAGTGCCTCTTTCGGATGGGAGCCATCAGCTTTCTTT. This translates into CSASFGWEPSAFF.

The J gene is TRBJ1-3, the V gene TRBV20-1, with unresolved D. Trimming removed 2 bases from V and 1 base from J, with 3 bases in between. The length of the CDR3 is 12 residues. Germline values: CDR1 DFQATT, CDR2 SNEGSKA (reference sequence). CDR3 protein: CSARTSGNTIYF. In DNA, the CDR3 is TGCAGTGCTAGAACTTCTGGAAACACCATATATTTT.

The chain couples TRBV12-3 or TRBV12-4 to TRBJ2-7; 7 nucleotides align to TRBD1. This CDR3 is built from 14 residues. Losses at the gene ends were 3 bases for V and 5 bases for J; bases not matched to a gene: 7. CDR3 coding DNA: TGTGCCAGCAGTTTTCAAGGGACAGTCAACGAGCAGTACTTC. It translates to CASSFQGTVNEQYF.

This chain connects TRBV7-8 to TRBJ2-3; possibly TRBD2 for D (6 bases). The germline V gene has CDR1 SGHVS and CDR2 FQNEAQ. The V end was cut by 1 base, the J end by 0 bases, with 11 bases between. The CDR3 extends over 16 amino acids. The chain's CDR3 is CASSLVAGKSTDTQYF. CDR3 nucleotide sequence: TGTGCCAGCAGCTTAGTCGCGGGAAAGAGCACAGATACGCAGTATTTT.

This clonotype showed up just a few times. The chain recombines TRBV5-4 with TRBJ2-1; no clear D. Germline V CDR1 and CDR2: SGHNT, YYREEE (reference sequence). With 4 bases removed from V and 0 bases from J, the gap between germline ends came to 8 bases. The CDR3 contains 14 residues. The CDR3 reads CASSLPGSYNEQFF. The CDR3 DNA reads TGTGCCAGCAGCCTGCCGGGCTCCTACAATGAGCAGTTCTTC.

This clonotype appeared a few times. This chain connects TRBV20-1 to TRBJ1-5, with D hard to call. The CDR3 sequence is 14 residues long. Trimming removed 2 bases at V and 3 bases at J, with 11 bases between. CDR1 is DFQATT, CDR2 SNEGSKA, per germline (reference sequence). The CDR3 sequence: CSARIGDPNQPQHF. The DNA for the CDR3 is TGCAGTGCTAGAATAGGCGACCCCAATCAGCCCCAGCATTTT.

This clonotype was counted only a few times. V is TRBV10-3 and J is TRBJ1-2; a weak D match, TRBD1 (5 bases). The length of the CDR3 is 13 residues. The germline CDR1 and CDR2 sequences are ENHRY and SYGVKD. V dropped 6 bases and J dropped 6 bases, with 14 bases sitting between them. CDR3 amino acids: CAIRVDTADGYTF. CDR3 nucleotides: TGTGCCATCAGGGTGGACACCGCTGATGGCTACACCTTC.

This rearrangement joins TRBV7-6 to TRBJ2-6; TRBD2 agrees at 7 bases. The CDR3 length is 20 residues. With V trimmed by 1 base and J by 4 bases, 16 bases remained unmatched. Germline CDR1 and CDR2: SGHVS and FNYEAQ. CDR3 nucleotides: TGTGCCAGCAGCTTAGTCCCCGGCGGGAGTACTGCCTGGGGGGCCAACGTCCTGACTTTC. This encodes CASSLVPGGSTAWGANVLTF.